The 11 T cell receptor beta chains in this list originate from one sample, sequenced in a study of CD8 T cells in Susac syndrome. Random hexamers were used to reverse transcribe about 0.45 to 1 ug of RNA. MiXCR, run by TCRdb on the immunoSEQ multiplex PCR reads, gives a single entry per CDR3 protein. This table has 180,000 or so distinct CDR3 sequences, nearly 95% appearing once. The source material was CD4+ T cells from PBMCs. Receptors originate from a human donor with multiple sclerosis.

The V and J genes are TRBV29-1 and TRBJ1-1, with D maybe TRBD1 (5 bases). The germline gives CDR1 SQVTM, CDR2 ANQGSEA. The CDR3 sequence is 13 residues long. V was trimmed by 5 bases and J by 6 bases, leaving 16 bases between them. The CDR3 reads CSVRWGVGAEAFF. The DNA for the CDR3 is TGCAGCGTTAGATGGGGGGTTGGTGCTGAAGCTTTCTTT.

This clonotype was observed once. The chain employs TRBV29-1 and TRBJ2-1; a weak D match, TRBD2 (6 bases). V lost 4 bases, J lost 4 bases, and 14 bases lay in between. The CDR3 loop spans 14 amino acids. The germline V gene has CDR1 SQVTM and CDR2 ANQGSEA. CDR3 in amino acids: CSVGRDSIYNEQFF. The CDR3 DNA is TGCAGCGTTGGTCGGGACTCCATTTACAATGAGCAGTTCTTC.

The chain has TRBV20-1 and TRBJ2-3; TRBD2 agrees at 10 bases. Germline V gene lookup returns CDR1 DFQATT and CDR2 SNEGSKA (reference sequence). The length of the CDR3 is 15 residues. The V and J ends lost 5 bases and 1 base, in that order; junction bases with no gene match: 6. The CDR3, as DNA: TGCAGTGCTTACCTTACTAGCGGGGGCACAGATACGCAGTATTTT. Translation: CSAYLTSGGTDTQYF.

The chain links TRBV30 to TRBJ2-1, with 9 bases that match TRBD2. The CDR3 runs to 16 residues. The trim removed 0 bases at V and 3 bases at J, leaving 6 bases unmatched. Germline loops: CDR1 GTSNPN, CDR2 SVGIG (reference sequence). The CDR3 is CAWSVLAGVVYNEQFF. As DNA, the CDR3 is TGTGCCTGGAGTGTATTAGCGGGAGTAGTCTACAATGAGCAGTTCTTC.

This chain links TRBV5-4 with TRBJ1-2; D ambiguous. The CDR3 loop spans 14 amino acids. Trimming left V 4 bases short and J 2 bases short, with 12 bases between. CDR1 SGHNT and CDR2 YYREEE come from the germline V gene (reference sequence). CDR3 coding DNA: TGTGCCAGCAGCGACGTCATGATAAACTATGGCTACACCTTC. Its protein product is CASSDVMINYGYTF.

The chain links TRBV20-1 to TRBJ2-3; 10 bases are shared with TRBD2. The CDR3 runs to 16 residues. From germline, CDR1 is DFQATT and CDR2 SNEGSKA (reference sequence). The V segment lost 3 bases and the J segment 5 bases; nucleotides outside the gene matches: 11. The CDR3 region is CSASSFSGGALDTQYF. The CDR3 DNA reads TGCAGTGCTAGTTCATTCAGCGGGGGGGCCCTAGATACGCAGTATTTT.

The chain couples TRBV19 to TRBJ1-6; 8 nucleotides agree with TRBD1. The V segment lost 4 bases and the J segment 9 bases; nucleotides outside the gene matches: 8. The CDR3 sequence is 15 residues long. Germline lookup yields CDR1 LNHDA and CDR2 SQIVND (reference sequence). The CDR3 sequence is CASSNLQGVSSPLHF. In DNA form, the CDR3 reads TGTGCCAGTAGTAACCTACAGGGGGTCAGTTCACCCCTCCACTTT.

This clonotype was counted a single time. The chain uses TRBV6-6 and TRBJ2-3; the match to TRBD1 covers 7 bases. The CDR3 is made up of 16 amino acids. After removal of 2 bases from V and 3 bases from J, the junction contained 8 bases not matched to a gene. In germline, CDR1 is MNHNY, CDR2 SVGAGI (reference sequence). The CDR3 region is CASSYGKGARTDTQYF. CDR3 coding DNA: TGTGCCAGCAGTTACGGGAAGGGGGCGAGGACAGATACGCAGTATTTT.

The chain combines TRBV23-1 with TRBJ1-1; D may be TRBD1 (5 bases). TRBV23-1 is reported as an ORF; its role is uncertain. The CDR3 has 14 amino acids. The V end was cut by 8 bases, the J end by 3 bases, with 16 bases between. In DNA, the CDR3 is TGCGCCAGCGGACATCTCCGAGAGTACACTGAAGCTTTCTTT. Its translation is CASGHLREYTEAFF.

The V call is TRBV27, the J call TRBJ2-2; TRBD1 agrees at 10 bases. Germline V gene sequence: CDR1 MNHEY, CDR2 SMNVEV (reference sequence). The CDR3 is made up of 16 amino acids. The V segment lost 5 bases and the J segment 6 bases; nucleotides outside the gene matches: 9. This CDR3 reads CASSPRGTGASGELFF. The DNA for the CDR3 is TGTGCCAGCAGTCCCCGAGGGACAGGGGCATCCGGGGAGCTGTTTTTT.

The chain has TRBV9 and TRBJ2-3, with 8 bases aligning to TRBD1. Per germline, CDR1 SGDLS and CDR2 YYNGEE. After removal of 2 bases from V and 2 bases from J, the junction contained 4 bases not matched to a gene. The CDR3 has 15 amino acids. The CDR3 bases are TGTGCCAGCAGCGTTGACAGGGGCACCACAGATACGCAGTATTTT. It translates to CASSVDRGTTDTQYF.